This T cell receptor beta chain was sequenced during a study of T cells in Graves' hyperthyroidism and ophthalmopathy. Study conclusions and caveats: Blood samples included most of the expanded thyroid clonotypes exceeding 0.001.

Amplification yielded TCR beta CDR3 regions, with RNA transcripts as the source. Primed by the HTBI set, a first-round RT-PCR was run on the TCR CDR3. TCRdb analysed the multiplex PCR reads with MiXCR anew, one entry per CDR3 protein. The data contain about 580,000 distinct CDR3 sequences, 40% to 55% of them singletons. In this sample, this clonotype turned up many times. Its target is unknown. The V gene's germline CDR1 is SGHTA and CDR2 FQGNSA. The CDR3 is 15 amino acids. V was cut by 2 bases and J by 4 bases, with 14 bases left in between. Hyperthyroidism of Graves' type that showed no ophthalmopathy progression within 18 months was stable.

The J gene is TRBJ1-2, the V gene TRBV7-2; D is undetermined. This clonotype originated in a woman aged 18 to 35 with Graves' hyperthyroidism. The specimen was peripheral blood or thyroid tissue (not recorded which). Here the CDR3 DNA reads TGTGCCAGCAGCTTAACCTCTGACACTCGCTATGGCTACACCTTC. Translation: CASSLTSDTRYGYTF.